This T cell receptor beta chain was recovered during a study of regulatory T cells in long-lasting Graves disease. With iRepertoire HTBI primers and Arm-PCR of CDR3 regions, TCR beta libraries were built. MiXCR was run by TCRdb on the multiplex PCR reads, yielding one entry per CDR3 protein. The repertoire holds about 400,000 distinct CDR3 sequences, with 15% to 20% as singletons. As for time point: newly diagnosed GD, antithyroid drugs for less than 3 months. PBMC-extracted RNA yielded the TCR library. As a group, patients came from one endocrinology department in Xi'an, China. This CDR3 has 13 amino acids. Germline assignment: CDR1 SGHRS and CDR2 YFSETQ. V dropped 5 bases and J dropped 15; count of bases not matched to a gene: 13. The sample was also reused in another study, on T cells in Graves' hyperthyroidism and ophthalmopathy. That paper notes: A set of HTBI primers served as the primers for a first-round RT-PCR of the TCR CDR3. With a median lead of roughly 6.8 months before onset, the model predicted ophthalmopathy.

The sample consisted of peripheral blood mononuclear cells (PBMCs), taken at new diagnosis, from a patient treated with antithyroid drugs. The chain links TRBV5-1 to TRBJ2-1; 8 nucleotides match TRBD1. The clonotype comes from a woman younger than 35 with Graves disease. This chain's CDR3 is CASRPVQGAARFF. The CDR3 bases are TGCGCCAGCAGACCGGTGCAGGGGGCGGCGAGGTTCTTC.